This TCR beta chain was recorded in a study of control samples from healthy donors and cancer patients. Generated by immunoSEQ multiplex PCR, the TCRdb table keeps only in-frame clones and is missing some. The sample gives 150,000 to 200,000 clones, about 86% of which show up once; nearly 5% is in the top ten. The TCR sequence derives from a woman aged 30 to 39 in good health. Sequencing was carried out using blood.

The CDR3 loop is CASSLVVAGGMNEQFF. CDR3 bases: TGCGCCAGCAGCTTGGTGGTAGCGGGGGGAATGAATGAGCAGTTCTTC. The V call is TRBV5-1, the J call TRBJ2-1; 10 positions agree with TRBD2. The CDR3 sequence is 16 residues long. Looked up from germline, CDR1 is SGHRS and CDR2 is YFSETQ. J was trimmed by 7 bases and V by 0 bases; bases with no gene match: 7. Supplemented by reference TRBV5-1 and TRBJ2-1, the full variable domain reads KAGVTQTPRYLIKTRGQQVTLSCSPISGHRSVSWYQQTPGQGLQFLFEYFSETQRNKGNFPGRFSGRQFSNSRSEMNVSTLELGDSALYLCASSLVVAGGMNEQFFGPGTRLTVL.